A selection of T cell receptor beta chains follows, all from one sample in a study of response to subunit inactivated influenza vaccine. TCRdb reprocessed the RT-PCR reads via MiXCR and lists one record per CDR3 protein. The data contain about 830,000 distinct CDR3 sequences, around a sixth of them seen just once; the ten biggest clones take up roughly a tenth. Sequenced material: PBMCs from blood, taken roughly 5 days after vaccination. These receptors came from a man in his forties or fifties who received an inactivated influenza vaccine. CDR3s include the opening cysteine and the closing phenylalanine or tryptophan. Each record gives: clone size, V gene, D gene, J gene, CDR3 DNA, CDR3 protein. D genes are given only for firm matches. Some rows mark clone size as missing; the rest say once, few, many or name a class of expanded clone.

>.|TRBV7-3|.|TRBJ2-3
TGTGCCAGCAGCTTGATGGTGGCTACATACACAGATACGCAGTATTTT
CASSLMVATYTDTQYF
>few|TRBV5-1|TRBD1|TRBJ2-3
TGCGCCAGCAGCCAGGGACAGGCCACAGATACGCAGTATTTT
CASSQGQATDTQYF
>.|TRBV12-3/TRBV12-4|TRBD1|TRBJ2-6
TGTGCCAGCAGTTTAAGGGGGCGAATAACTGGGGCCAACGTCCTGACTTTC
CASSLRGRITGANVLTF
>.|TRBV6-5|TRBD2|TRBJ2-5
TGTGCCAGCAGTTGGGCAGCGGGAGGTGCAGAGACCCAGTACTTC
CASSWAAGGAETQYF
>.|TRBV28|.|TRBJ2-4
TGTGCCAGCAGTTTAGCGGGGAATAACATTCAGTACTTC
CASSLAGNNIQYF
>once|TRBV7-9|.|TRBJ1-4
TGTGCCAGCAGCTTACAGCGAGTACAAGCAACTAATGAAAAACTGTTTTTT
CASSLQRVQATNEKLFF
>.|TRBV18|TRBD2|TRBJ2-7
TGTGCCAGCTCTTGGGCAGGCTACACTAGCGGGAGTGTGGTCGAGCAGTACTTC
CASSWAGYTSGSVVEQYF
>.|TRBV5-1|TRBD2|TRBJ2-5
TGCGCCAGCAGCTTGCCCGCAACTAGCGGGGCGATCCAAGAGACCCAGTACTTC
CASSLPATSGAIQETQYF
>few|TRBV20-1|.|TRBJ1-4
TGCAGTGCTAGAAGGACAGCAGCAACTAATGAAAAACTGTTTTTT
CSARRTAATNEKLFF
>few|TRBV6-1|TRBD1|TRBJ2-1
TGTGCCAGCAGAAAACCGGACAGGGGAAACAATGAGCAGTTCTTC
CASRKPDRGNNEQFF
>.|TRBV12-3/TRBV12-4|.|TRBJ2-2
TGTGCCAGCAACCCCCACCCCAACGCCGGGGAGCTGTTTTTT
CASNPHPNAGELFF
>many|TRBV12-3/TRBV12-4|.|TRBJ2-6
TGTGCCAGCAGTTTGACTCCGGGGGCCAACGTCCTGACTTTC
CASSLTPGANVLTF
>.|TRBV14|.|TRBJ2-7
TGTGCCAGCAGCCTTGGTGGCGGGTCCCGCTACGAGCAGTACTTC
CASSLGGGSRYEQYF
>few|TRBV5-1|.|TRBJ2-3
TGCGCCAGCTCCGTCCGACAGGTAACAGATACGCAGTATTTT
CASSVRQVTDTQYF
>few|TRBV5-1|.|TRBJ2-1
TGCGCCAGCAGCTTGGACCAGGAGGCCCGGGTCGGTGAGCAGTTCTTC
CASSLDQEARVGEQFF
>.|TRBV20-1|TRBD1|TRBJ2-5
TGCAGTGCCCAGCGGACAGGGGGAGAGACCCAGTACTTC
CSAQRTGGETQYF
>many|TRBV20-1|TRBD1|TRBJ2-7
TGCAGTGCTAGAGATTCTGTCAGGGGGCGGTCCGAGCAGTACTTC
CSARDSVRGRSEQYF
>few|TRBV6-2/TRBV6-3|.|TRBJ2-1
TGTGCCAGCAGTTACTCTCCTAGCCCAGGGCACAATGAGCAGTTCTTC
CASSYSPSPGHNEQFF
>.|TRBV5-1|TRBD2|TRBJ2-7
TGCGCCAGCAGCTTTGAGCGGGGGGATACCTACGAGCAGTACTTC
CASSFERGDTYEQYF
>.|TRBV15|TRBD1|TRBJ2-5
TGTGCCACCAGCAGGACAGGGGATCAAGAGACCCAGTACTTC
CATSRTGDQETQYF
>few|TRBV7-2|.|TRBJ2-2
TGTGCCAGCAGCTTATTCGTGGCCGGGGAGCTGTTTTTT
CASSLFVAGELFF